This TCR beta chain came from a study of shared clonotypes between healthy human individuals. Study-level findings and limits: Sample collection involved blood only; tissue repertoires are likely different.

There are many counts of this clone. Its antigen is not identified. Assay: immunoSEQ multiplex PCR; the TCRdb copy retains only in-frame clones and omits some. The table has hundreds of thousands of clones, approximately 79% seen once. The receptor was isolated from a woman aged 25-40 years in good health. Sequences were obtained from memory CD4+ T cells sorted from blood. As to subset: CD45RA-negative fraction.

CDR3 nucleotide sequence: TGTGCCAGCAGTTATAGCGGGAGAGGGCGGGGCGAGCAGTACTTC. Translated: CASSYSGRGRGEQYF. V gene TRBV28 combines with J gene TRBJ2-7; 9 bases align to TRBD2. There are 15 residues in the CDR3. Germline assignment: CDR1 MDHEN and CDR2 SYDVKM. V lost 4 bases and J lost 6; bases outside the gene matches: 10.